The table lists the clone carrying this T cell receptor (beta chain) with a count of one. This CDR3 is built from 15 residues. In germline, CDR1 is SNHLY, CDR2 FYNNEI. Trimming took off 4 bases at V and 4 bases at J, with 16 bases between the two ends. This sample was included in a study of blood T cell repertoires in COVID-19. Study context: Acute and convalescent COVID-19 samples came from the United States, Italy and Spain. PBMCs, B-cell-depleted T cells, or T cells were the source of the cDNA or gDNA that made up the material.

Original handling: Estimation of nucleated cell counts relied on the amplification of reference gene primers. The repertoire was sequenced with immunoSEQ multiplex PCR; TCRdb's copy has only in-frame clones and lacks some. The DNA was the basis for D and trimming; V, J and clone size are from that table. The data contain 150,000 or so clones, approximately 86% of them singletons. The source of this sequence is a woman between 70 and 85 years old with acute or convalescent COVID-19. This chain connects TRBV2 to TRBJ1-1; D might be TRBD1 (5 bases). Sequenced sample: peripheral blood. In DNA, the CDR3 is TGTGCCAGCAGTGTCGAGTCGCGGGGGAGCACTGAAGCTTTCTTT. Translated: CASSVESRGSTEAFF.